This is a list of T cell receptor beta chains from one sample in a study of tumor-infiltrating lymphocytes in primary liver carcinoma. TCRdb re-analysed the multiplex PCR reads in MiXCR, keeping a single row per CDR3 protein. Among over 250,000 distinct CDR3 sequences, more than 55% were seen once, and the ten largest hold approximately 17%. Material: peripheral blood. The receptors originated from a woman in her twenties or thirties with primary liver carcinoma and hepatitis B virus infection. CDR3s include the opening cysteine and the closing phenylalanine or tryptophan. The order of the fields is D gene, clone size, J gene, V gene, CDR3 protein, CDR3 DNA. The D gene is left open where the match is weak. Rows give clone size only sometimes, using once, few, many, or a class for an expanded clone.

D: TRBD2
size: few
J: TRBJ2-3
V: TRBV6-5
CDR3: CASSGTSTPIATDTQYF
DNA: TGTGCCAGCAGTGGGACTAGCACCCCCATTGCGACAGATACGCAGTATTTT

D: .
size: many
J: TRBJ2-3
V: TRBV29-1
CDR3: CSLRGTDTQYF
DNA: TGCAGCCTGAGGGGCACAGATACGCAGTATTTT

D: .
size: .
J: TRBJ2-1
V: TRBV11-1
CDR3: CTNSLAAQRTLYNEQFF
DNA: TGTACCAACAGCCTGGCGGCACAACGGACCCTCTACAATGAGCAGTTCTTC

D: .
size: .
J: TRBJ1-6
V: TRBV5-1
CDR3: CASSLAGPAAYNSPLHF
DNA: TGCGCCAGCAGCTTGGCCGGCCCCGCAGCCTATAATTCACCCCTCCACTTT

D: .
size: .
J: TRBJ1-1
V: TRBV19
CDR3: CASRFSTEAFF
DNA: TGTGCCAGTCGTTTCAGCACTGAAGCTTTCTTT

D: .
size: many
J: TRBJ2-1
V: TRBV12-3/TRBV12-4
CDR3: CASSRGDRQYNEQFF
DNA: TGTGCCAGCAGTCGAGGGGACCGGCAGTACAATGAGCAGTTCTTC

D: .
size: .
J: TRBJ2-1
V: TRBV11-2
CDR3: CASSPDKTSSYNEQFF
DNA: TGTGCCAGCAGCCCGGACAAGACCAGCTCCTACAATGAGCAGTTCTTC

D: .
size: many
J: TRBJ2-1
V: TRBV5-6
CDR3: CASSLRERSSYNEQFF
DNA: TGTGCCAGCAGCTTGAGGGAGCGTAGCTCCTACAATGAGCAGTTCTTC

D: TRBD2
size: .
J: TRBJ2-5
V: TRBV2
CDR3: CASTHRAGEIQYF
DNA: TGTGCCAGCACTCACCGGGCGGGGGAGATCCAGTACTTC

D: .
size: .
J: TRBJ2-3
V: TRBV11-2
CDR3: CASGQGISTDTQYF
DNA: TGTGCCAGCGGTCAGGGGATTAGCACAGATACGCAATATTTT

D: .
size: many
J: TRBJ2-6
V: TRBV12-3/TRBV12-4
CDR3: CASSLLQGSGANVLTF
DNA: TGTGCCAGCAGTTTGCTCCAGGGCTCTGGGGCCAACGTCCTGACTTTC

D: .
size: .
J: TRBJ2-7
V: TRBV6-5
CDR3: CASSYLGADRPSEQYF
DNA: TGTGCCAGCAGTTACTTGGGGGCCGACAGGCCTTCCGAGCAGTACTTC

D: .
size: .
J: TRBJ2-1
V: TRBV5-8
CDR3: CASSTEGIRVNEQFF
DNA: TGTGCCAGCAGCACCGAGGGGATTAGGGTCAATGAGCAGTTCTTC

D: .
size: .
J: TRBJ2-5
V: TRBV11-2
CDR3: CASSSRLVSGETQYF
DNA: TGTGCCAGCAGCTCACGCCTAGTGAGCGGGGAGACCCAGTACTTC

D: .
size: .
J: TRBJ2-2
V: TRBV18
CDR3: CASSPGTGTNTGELFF
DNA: TGTGCCAGCTCACCGGGAACAGGGACGAACACCGGGGAGCTGTTTTTT

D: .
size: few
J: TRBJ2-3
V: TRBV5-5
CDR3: CASNREGQGTDTQYF
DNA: TGTGCCAGCAACCGGGAGGGACAGGGCACAGATACGCAGTATTTT

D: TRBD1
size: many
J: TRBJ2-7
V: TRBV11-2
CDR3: CASSLTETGASW
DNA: TGTGCCAGCAGCCTAACCGAGACAGGGGCCTCCTGG

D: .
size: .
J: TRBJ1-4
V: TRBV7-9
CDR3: CASTEMGDTNEKLFF
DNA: TGTGCCAGCACCGAAATGGGAGACACTAATGAAAAACTGTTTTTT

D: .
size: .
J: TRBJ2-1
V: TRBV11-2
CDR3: CANINAGVFYNEQFF
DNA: TGTGCCAACATCAATGCAGGGGTCTTCTACAATGAGCAGTTCTTC

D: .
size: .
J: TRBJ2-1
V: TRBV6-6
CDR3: CASVVYNEQFF
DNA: TGTGCCAGCGTGGTTTACAATGAGCAGTTCTTC

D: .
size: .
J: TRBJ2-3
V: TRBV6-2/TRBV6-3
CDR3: CARSYQGLRTDTQCF
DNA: TGTGCCAGGAGTTACCAAGGGCTACGAACAGATACGCAGTGTTTT

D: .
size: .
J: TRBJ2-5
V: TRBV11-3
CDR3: CASSSPSMEEAQYF
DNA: TGTGCCAGCAGCTCGCCCTCCATGGAAGAGGCCCAGTACTTC

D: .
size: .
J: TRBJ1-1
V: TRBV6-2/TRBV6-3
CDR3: CANNRLNTEAFF
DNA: TGTGCCAACAATAGACTGAACACCGAAGCTTTCTTT

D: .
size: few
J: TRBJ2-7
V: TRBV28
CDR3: CASRGPGQNYEQYF
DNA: TGTGCCAGCAGGGGGCCGGGGCAGAACTACGAGCAGTACTTC

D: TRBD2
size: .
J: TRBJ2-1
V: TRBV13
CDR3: CASSLVTGGRLHNEQFF
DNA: TGTGCCAGCAGCTTAGTGACGGGCGGGAGGCTCCACAATGAGCAGTTCTTC

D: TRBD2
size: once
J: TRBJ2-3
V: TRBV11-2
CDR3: CASSISRIAGLCTDTQYF
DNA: TGTGCCAGCAGCATAAGCCGCATAGCGGGCTTATGCACAGATACGCAGTATTTT

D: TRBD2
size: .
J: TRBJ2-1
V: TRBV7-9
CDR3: CASKPLAGGPLGNEQFF
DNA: TGTGCCAGTAAGCCACTAGCGGGAGGGCCCTTAGGTAATGAGCAGTTCTTC

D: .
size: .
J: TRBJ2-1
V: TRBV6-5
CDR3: CASRWSATDEQFF
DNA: TGTGCCAGCCGGTGGAGCGCCACTGATGAGCAGTTCTTC

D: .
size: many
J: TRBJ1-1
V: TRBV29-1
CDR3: CSVDPQDEAFF
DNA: TGCAGCGTTGACCCCCAGGATGAAGCTTTCTTT

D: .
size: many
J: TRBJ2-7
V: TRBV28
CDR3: CASSLGSLVYEQYF
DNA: TGTGCCAGCAGTTTGGGCTCCTTGGTCTACGAGCAGTACTTC

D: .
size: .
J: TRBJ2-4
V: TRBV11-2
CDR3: CASNLSPFVAKNIQYF
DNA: TGTGCCAGCAACTTATCCCCCTTTGTAGCCAAAAACATTCAGTACTTC

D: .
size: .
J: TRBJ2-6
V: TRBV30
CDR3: CACSVGQSGANVLTF
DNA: TGTGCCTGTAGTGTTGGTCAATCTGGGGCCAACGTCCTGACTTTC

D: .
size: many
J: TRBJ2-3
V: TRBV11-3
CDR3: CASTPGGKGDTQYF
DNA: TGTGCCAGCACCCCGGGCGGGAAGGGCGATACGCAGTATTTT

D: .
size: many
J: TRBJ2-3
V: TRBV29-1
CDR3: CSVLSTSTDTQYF
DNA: TGCAGCGTTCTGTCGACGAGTACAGATACGCAGTATTTT

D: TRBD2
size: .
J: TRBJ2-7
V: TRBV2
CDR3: CANVTSVGLYEQYF
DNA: TGTGCCAACGTGACTAGCGTGGGCCTATACGAGCAGTACTTC

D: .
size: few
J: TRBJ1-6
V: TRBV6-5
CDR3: CVSSYSVGDSYNSPLHF
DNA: TGTGTCAGCAGTTACAGTGTAGGGGACTCCTATAATTCACCCCTCCACTTT

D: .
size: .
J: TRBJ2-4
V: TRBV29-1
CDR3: CSVNFGIGAQRGNIQYF
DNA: TGCAGCGTGAATTTCGGGATAGGGGCCCAAAGGGGAAACATTCAGTACTTC

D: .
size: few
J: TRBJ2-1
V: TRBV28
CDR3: CASSKGPLVEQFF
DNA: TGTGCCAGCAGCAAAGGACCCCTCGTCGAGCAGTTCTTC

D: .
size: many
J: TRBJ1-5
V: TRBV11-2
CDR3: CASSPGTLLPQHF
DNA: TGTGCCAGCAGCCCGGGGACCCTTCTGCCCCAGCATTTT

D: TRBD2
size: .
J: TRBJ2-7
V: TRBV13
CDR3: CASTLAGGPNEQYF
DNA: TGTGCCAGCACGCTAGCGGGAGGGCCCAACGAGCAGTACTTC

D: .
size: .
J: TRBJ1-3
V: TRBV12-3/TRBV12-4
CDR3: CASSFSPTTGDTIYF
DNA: TGTGCCAGCAGTTTCAGCCCCACAACGGGAGACACCATATATTTT

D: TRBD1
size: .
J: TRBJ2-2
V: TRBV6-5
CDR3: CASSPLQGGTGELFF
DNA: TGTGCCAGCAGTCCCCTCCAAGGGGGCACCGGAGAGCTGTTTTTT

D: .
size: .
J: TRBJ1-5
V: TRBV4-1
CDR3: CASSQARGFNQPQHF
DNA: TGCGCCAGCAGCCAAGCCAGGGGATTCAATCAGCCCCAGCATTTT

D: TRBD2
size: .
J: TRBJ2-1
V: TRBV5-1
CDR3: CASSLGLAGYYEQFF
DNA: TGCGCCAGCAGCTTAGGGCTAGCGGGATACTATGAGCAGTTCTTC

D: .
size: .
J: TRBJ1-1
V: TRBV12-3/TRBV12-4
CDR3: CASSQREGTEVFF
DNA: TGTGCCAGCAGTCAGAGGGAGGGGACTGAAGTTTTCTTT

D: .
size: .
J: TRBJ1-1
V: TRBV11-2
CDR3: CANSPDGGGTEAFF
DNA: TGTGCCAACAGTCCTGACGGGGGAGGCACTGAAGCTTTCTTT

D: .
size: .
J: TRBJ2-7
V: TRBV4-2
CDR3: CASSHISLGGEQYF
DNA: TGTGCCAGCAGCCATATCTCCCTAGGGGGCGAGCAGTACTTC

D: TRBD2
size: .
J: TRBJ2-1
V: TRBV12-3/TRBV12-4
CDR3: CTSRTLGTSVRFF
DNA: TGTACCAGCAGGACACTCGGGACTAGCGTTCGGTTCTTC

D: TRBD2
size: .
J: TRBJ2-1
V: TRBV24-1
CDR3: CATSDGLAGVSFEQFF
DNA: TGTGCCACCAGCGACGGACTAGCGGGAGTTTCTTTTGAGCAGTTCTTC

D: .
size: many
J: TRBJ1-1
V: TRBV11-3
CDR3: CASSLDRLRNTEAFF
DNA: TGTGCCAGCAGCTTGGACAGATTAAGGAACACTGAAGCTTTCTTT

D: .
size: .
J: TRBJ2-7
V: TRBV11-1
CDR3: CASSLEINHHEQYF
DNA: TGTGCCAGCAGCTTAGAGATTAACCACCACGAGCAGTACTTC

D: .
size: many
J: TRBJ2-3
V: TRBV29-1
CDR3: CSTSGGEFTDTQYF
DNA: TGCAGCACCAGTGGTGGGGAATTTACAGATACGCAGTATTTT

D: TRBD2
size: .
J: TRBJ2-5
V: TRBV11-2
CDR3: CTRSISGTSGGKRETQYF
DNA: TGTACCCGCAGCATATCCGGGACTAGTGGGGGGAAAAGGGAGACCCAGTACTTC

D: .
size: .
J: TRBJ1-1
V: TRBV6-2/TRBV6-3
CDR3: CASSYRRDEAFF
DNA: TGTGCCAGCAGTTACAGGCGGGACGAGGCTTTCTTT